The sequence of this TCR beta chain was determined in a study of CD8 T cells in ankylosing spondylitis. TCRdb processed the 5' RACE reads anew with MiXCR; each CDR3 protein has one entry. In the table there are 200,000 to 300,000 distinct CDR3 sequences, roughly a quarter of which are singletons. This clonotype was counted a few times. V lost 11 bases to trimming and J lost 1 base, with 16 bases between them. The V gene's germline CDR1 is ENHRY and CDR2 SYGVKD. The CDR3 is 14 residues long. J is TRBJ2-3 and V is TRBV10-3; D tentatively reads TRBD1 or TRBD2 (5 bases each). Sequencing was performed on blood, either unsorted or a sorted T cell fraction (not recorded which). This receptor was taken from a male donor with ankylosing spondylitis or in good health (not recorded which). The CDR3 sequence: CAVSGSGGTDTQYF. The CDR3 bases are TGTGCCGTTTCAGGGAGTGGGGGCACAGATACGCAGTATTTT.